This T cell receptor (beta chain) was documented in a study of T cell repertoires in cytomegalovirus infection. The overall study: CMV infection plus the matching HLA type was flagged by public TCR beta signatures.

As for this clonotype: Its antigen is unidentified.

Overall study results and limits: In two of eight donors, the top clonotype was HLA-C-restricted CMV-specific. Of the TCR beta families, the public ones yielded a cumulative frequency that identified carriers of CMV plus the relevant HLA.

TCRdb called the reads again in MiXCR, with one record for every CDR3 protein. The profile shows roughly 600,000 distinct CDR3 sequences, approximately 24% of them singletons. The sample taken for sequencing was CD8+ T cells from PBMCs. The TCR sequence derives from a human donor in good health (CMV status not recorded). Some clones in this sample may be carry-over from other donors' samples.

CDR3 in amino acids: CSVDPGRTTF. The CDR3 DNA reads as TGCAGCGTTGATCCAGGGAGGACGACCTTC. The rearrangement links TRBV29-1 to TRBJ1-2, with D tentatively TRBD1 (5 bases). Trimming removed 3 bases at V and 14 bases at J, with 13 bases between. Germline CDR1 SQVTM, CDR2 ANQGSEA. This CDR3 is 10 amino acids long.